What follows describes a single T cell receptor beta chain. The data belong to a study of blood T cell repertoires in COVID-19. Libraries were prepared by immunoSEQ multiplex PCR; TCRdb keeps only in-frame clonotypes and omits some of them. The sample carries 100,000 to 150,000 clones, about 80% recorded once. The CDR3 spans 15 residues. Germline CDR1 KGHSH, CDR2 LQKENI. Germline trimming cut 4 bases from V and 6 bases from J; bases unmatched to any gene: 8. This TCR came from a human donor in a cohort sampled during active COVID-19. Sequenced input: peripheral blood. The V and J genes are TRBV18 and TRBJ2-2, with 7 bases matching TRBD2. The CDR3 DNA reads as TGTGCCAGCTCACTGGGACTACCCCCCCCCGGGGAGCTGTTTTTT. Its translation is CASSLGLPPPGELFF.